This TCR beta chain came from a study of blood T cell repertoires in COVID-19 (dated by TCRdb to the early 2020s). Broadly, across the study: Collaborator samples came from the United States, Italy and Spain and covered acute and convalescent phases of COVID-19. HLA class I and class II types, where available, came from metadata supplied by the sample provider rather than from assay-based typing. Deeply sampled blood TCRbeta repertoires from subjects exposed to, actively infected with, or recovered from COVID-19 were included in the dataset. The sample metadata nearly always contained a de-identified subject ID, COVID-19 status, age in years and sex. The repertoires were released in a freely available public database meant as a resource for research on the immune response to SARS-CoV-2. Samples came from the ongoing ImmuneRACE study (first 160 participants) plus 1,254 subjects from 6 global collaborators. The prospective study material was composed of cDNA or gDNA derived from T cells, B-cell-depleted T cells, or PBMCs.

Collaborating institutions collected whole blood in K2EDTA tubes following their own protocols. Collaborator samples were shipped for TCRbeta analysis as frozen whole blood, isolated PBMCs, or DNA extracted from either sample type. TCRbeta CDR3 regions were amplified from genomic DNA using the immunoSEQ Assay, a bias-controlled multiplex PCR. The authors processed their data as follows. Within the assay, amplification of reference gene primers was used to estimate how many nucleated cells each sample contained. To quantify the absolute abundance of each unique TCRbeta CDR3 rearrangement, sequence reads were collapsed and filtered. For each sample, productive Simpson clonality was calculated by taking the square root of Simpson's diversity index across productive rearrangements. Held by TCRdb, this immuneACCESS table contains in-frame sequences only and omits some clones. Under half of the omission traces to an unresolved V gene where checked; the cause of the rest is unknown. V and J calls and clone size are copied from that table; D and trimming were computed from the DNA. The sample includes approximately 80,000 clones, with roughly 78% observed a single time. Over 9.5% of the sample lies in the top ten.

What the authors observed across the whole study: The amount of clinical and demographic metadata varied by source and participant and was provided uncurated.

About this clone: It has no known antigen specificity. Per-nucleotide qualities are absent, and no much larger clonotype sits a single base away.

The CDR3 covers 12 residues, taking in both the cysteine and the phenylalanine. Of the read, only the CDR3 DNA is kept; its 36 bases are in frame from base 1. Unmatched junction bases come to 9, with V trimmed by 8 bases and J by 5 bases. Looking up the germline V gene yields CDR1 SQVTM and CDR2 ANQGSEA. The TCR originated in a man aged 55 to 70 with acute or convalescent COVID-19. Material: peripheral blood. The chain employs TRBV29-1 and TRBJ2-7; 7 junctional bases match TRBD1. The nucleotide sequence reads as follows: TGCAGCATGAGGACAGGTACCCACGAGCAGTACTTC. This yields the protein CSMRTGTHEQYF.